Given below is one T cell receptor (beta chain) in context. The antigen remains unidentified. TCRdb redid the calling of the RT-PCR reads with MiXCR, one entry per CDR3 protein. There are about 480,000 distinct CDR3 sequences in the sample; approximately 10% occur only once, and over 9.5% lies in the top ten. The sample comes from a study of response to subunit inactivated influenza vaccine. Overall study results and limits: Few new T cells, the authors suggested, are recruited by each seasonal influenza vaccination.

This CDR3 comprises 15 residues. CDR1 KGHSY and CDR2 FQNENV come from the germline V gene. The V gene end was trimmed by 4 bases and the J gene end by 6 bases; junction bases not matched to a gene: 8. This TCR was sampled from a man aged 50 or older who received an inactivated influenza vaccine. The sample was PBMCs from blood, taken more than 35 days after vaccination. The chain couples TRBV16 to TRBJ2-5, with 10 nucleotides matching TRBD1. The CDR3 here is CASSLRGTGAKTQYF. Here the CDR3 DNA reads TGTGCCAGCAGCCTTCGTGGGACAGGGGCAAAGACCCAGTACTTC.